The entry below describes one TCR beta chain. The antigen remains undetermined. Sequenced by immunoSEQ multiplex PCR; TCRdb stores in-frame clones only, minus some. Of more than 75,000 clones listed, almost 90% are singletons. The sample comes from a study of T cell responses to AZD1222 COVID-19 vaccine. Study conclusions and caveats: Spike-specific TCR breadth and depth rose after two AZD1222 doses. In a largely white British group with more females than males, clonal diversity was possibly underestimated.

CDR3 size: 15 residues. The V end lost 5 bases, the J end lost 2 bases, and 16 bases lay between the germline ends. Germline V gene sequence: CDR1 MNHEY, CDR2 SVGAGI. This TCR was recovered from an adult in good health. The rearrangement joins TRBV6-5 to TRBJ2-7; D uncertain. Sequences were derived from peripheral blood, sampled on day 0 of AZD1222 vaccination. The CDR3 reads CASSTYWTATYEQYF. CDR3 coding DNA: TGTGCCAGCAGTACGTACTGGACCGCTACCTACGAGCAGTACTTC.